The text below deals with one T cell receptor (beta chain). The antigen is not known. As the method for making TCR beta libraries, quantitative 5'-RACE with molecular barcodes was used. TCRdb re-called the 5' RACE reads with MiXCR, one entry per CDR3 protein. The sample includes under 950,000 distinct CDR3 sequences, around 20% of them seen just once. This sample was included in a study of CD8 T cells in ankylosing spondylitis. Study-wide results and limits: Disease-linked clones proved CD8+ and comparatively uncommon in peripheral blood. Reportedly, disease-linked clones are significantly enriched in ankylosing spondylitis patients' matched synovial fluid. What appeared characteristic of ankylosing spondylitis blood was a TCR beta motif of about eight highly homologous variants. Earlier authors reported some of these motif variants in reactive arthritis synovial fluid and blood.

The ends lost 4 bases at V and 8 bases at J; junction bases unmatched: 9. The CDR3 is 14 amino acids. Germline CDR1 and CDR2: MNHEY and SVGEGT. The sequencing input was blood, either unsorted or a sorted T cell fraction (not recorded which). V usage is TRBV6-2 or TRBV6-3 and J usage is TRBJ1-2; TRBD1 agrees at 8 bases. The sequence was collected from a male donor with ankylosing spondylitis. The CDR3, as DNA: TGTGCCAGCAGTTCCGTCGGGACAGGCGCGGGCTACACCTTC. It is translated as CASSSVGTGAGYTF.